These 23 T cell receptor beta chains were all obtained from the same sample, sequenced in a study of T cells in Graves' hyperthyroidism and ophthalmopathy. RNA transcripts served as the template for amplifying TCR beta CDR3 regions. HTBI primers were employed in a first-round RT-PCR of the TCR CDR3. TCRdb re-analysed the multiplex PCR reads in MiXCR, keeping a single row per CDR3 protein. This table holds under 600,000 distinct CDR3 sequences, more than 15% found once. The sequencing input was blood. The receptors shown here come from a middle-aged woman with Graves' ophthalmopathy.

This clonotype has a handful of counts. The chain has TRBV20-1 and TRBJ2-5, with D perhaps being TRBD1 or TRBD2 (5 bases each). V lost 1 base to trimming and J lost 5 bases, with 14 bases between them. This CDR3 is 14 amino acids long. Germline CDR1 DFQATT, CDR2 SNEGSKA (reference sequence). CDR3: CSARVRGPGETQYF. DNA of the CDR3: TGCAGTGCTAGAGTCCGGGGCCCGGGGGAGACCCAGTACTTC.

This clonotype was counted at least ten times. The chain links TRBV27 to TRBJ1-2, with TRBD1 identical over 10 bases. This CDR3 has 14 amino acids. V gave up 7 bases and J gave up 2 bases; unmatched junction bases: 4. Germline assignment: CDR1 MNHEY and CDR2 SMNVEV (reference sequence). The CDR3 nucleotides read TGTGCCAGCAAGGGGACAGGGGAAAACTATGGCTACACCTTC. Translation: CASKGTGENYGYTF.

This clonotype was counted many times. The gene calls are TRBV2 and TRBJ1-2; maybe TRBD1 (5 bases). CDR3 length: 13 amino acids. The germline V gene has CDR1 SNHLY and CDR2 FYNNEI. V was pared by 7 bases and J by 1 base, with 10 bases between. For the CDR3, the DNA is TGTGCCAGCAAAAGAGACAGTAACTATGGCTACACCTTC. Translating it yields CASKRDSNYGYTF.

This clonotype was detected many times. The rearrangement uses TRBV7-2 and TRBJ2-7; D assignment may be TRBD1 or TRBD2 (6 bases each). There are 15 residues in the CDR3. CDR1 and CDR2 from the germline V gene are SGHTA and FQGNSA. Trimming took off 5 bases at V and 3 bases at J, with 17 bases between the two ends. The CDR3 protein is CASSKQRGVGYEQYF. The CDR3 DNA reads as TGTGCCAGCAGCAAACAAAGGGGGGTGGGCTACGAGCAGTACTTC.

V is TRBV4-2 and J is TRBJ2-2, with D possibly TRBD1 on 5 matching bases. V lost 1 base and J 2 bases, leaving 8 bases between the germline ends. In germline, CDR1 is LGHNA, CDR2 YNFKEQ. The CDR3 extends over 15 amino acids. This CDR3 reads CASSQAGFNTGELFF. Written as DNA, the CDR3 is TGTGCCAGCAGCCAAGCAGGGTTCAACACCGGGGAGCTGTTTTTT.

This chain uses TRBV3-1 with TRBJ1-1; 8 bases map to TRBD1. This CDR3 spans 14 amino acids. Per the germline V gene, CDR1 is LGHDT and CDR2 is YNNKEL (reference sequence). After removal of 8 bases from V and 1 base from J, the junction contained 6 bases not matched to a gene. For the CDR3, the DNA is TGTGCCAGCGGCCGGGACAGGTCGAACACTGAAGCTTTCTTT. Its translation: CASGRDRSNTEAFF.

The chain has TRBV6-5 and TRBJ1-6; D is ambiguous. V lost 2 bases to trimming and J lost 3 bases, with 5 bases between them. CDR3 length: 14 residues. Looked up from germline, CDR1 is MNHEY and CDR2 is SVGAGI. The CDR3 bases are TGTGCCAGCAGTTACGGGGTCTATAATTCACCCCTCCACTTT. As protein: CASSYGVYNSPLHF.

This clonotype was seen a few times. The chain's CDR3 is CSARTSGGTLFYEQYF. For the CDR3, the DNA is TGCAGTGCTCGAACTAGCGGGGGGACCCTTTTCTACGAGCAGTACTTC. This chain links TRBV20-1 with TRBJ2-7; 12 bases line up with TRBD2. The CDR3 is 16 amino acids. The V and J ends lost 5 bases and 3 bases, in that order; junction bases with no gene match: 11. Germline values: CDR1 DFQATT, CDR2 SNEGSKA (reference sequence).

Details on this clonotype: This may come from a read error, since a much larger clone is one base off. V usage is TRBV11-2 and J usage is TRBJ2-3; D gene unclear. Germline lookup yields CDR1 SGHAT and CDR2 FQNNGV. The CDR3 is 15 residues long. V was cut by 6 bases and J by 4 bases, with 17 bases left in between. The CDR3 nucleotides are TGTGCCAGCAGGGGTCTGAGGTCGGGCGCAGATACGCAGTATTTT. This gives the protein CASRGLRSGADTQYF.

In its sample, this clonotype was seen many times. The chain has TRBV7-8 and TRBJ2-3, with TRBD2 as a possible D gene (5 bases). This CDR3 has 14 residues. V lost 4 bases, J lost 3 bases, and 11 bases lay in between. The germline V gene encodes CDR1 SGHVS and CDR2 FQNEAQ. In nucleotides, the CDR3 is TGTGCCAGCAGCTCACTAGTAAGGACAGATACGCAGTATTTT. It specifies CASSSLVRTDTQYF.

The V and J genes are TRBV2 and TRBJ2-1; 8 bases align to TRBD2. The CDR3 is 16 amino acids. Unmatched junction bases numbered 17, after V lost 6 bases and J lost 10 bases. CDR1 and CDR2 from the germline V gene are SNHLY and FYNNEI. The CDR3, as DNA: TGTGCCAGCAGAGGTCAAGGGACTAGGTCAAACATCGAGCAGTTCTTC. It translates to CASRGQGTRSNIEQFF. Supplemented by reference TRBV2 and TRBJ2-1, the full variable domain reads EPEVTQTPSHQVTQMGQEVILRCVPISNHLYFYWYRQILGQKVEFLVSFYNNEISEKSEIFDDQFSVERPDGSNFTLKIRSTKLEDSAMYFCASRGQGTRSNIEQFFGPGTRLTVL.

This clonotype was counted a few times. The V gene is TRBV5-1, the J gene TRBJ2-3; TRBD2 aligns across 7 bases. Per the germline V gene, CDR1 is SGHRS and CDR2 is YFSETQ. V trimming: 4 bases; J trimming: 0 bases; junction bases outside the gene matches: 8. There are 16 residues in the CDR3. CDR3 sequence (DNA): TGCGCCAGCAGCAGCGGGACTTTACCTAGCACAGATACGCAGTATTTT. As protein: CASSSGTLPSTDTQYF.

This clonotype was detected many times. The chain links TRBV2 to TRBJ2-1; possible D gene TRBD2, 5 bases. The CDR3 consists of 13 residues. Germline CDR1 and CDR2: SNHLY and FYNNEI. The V end lost 7 bases, the J end lost 7 bases, and 14 bases lay between the germline ends. The CDR3, as DNA: TGTGCCAGCACCACCCTCCCGGGGAATGAGCAGTTCTTC. As protein: CASTTLPGNEQFF.

The sample holds a few counts of this clonotype. The CDR3 DNA reads as TGTGCCAGCAGCTCCCCGGGGAATCCGGCTTTCTTT. Its translation is CASSSPGNPAFF. The rearrangement links TRBV7-8 to TRBJ1-1; no clear D gene. This CDR3 has 12 residues. Germline V lookup: CDR1 SGHVS, CDR2 FQNEAQ. The V gene lost 4 bases and the J gene lost 11 bases, with 14 bases spanning the gap.

In its sample, this clonotype was seen many times. The rearrangement joins TRBV2 to TRBJ2-3, with 8 bases lining up with TRBD1. The length of the CDR3 is 15 residues. The germline V gene has CDR1 SNHLY and CDR2 FYNNEI. The trim removed 6 bases at V and 0 bases at J, leaving 5 bases unmatched. CDR3 in amino acids: CASRRQGASTDTQYF. The CDR3 DNA follows: TGTGCCAGCAGGAGGCAGGGGGCCAGCACAGATACGCAGTATTTT.

This chain joins TRBV28 and TRBJ1-3; D is ambiguous. Trimming cost V 7 bases and J 4 bases, with 14 bases left between them. The CDR3 contains 14 residues. CDR1 MDHEN and CDR2 SYDVKM come from the germline V gene. The CDR3, as DNA: TGTGCCAGCAATCTAGCTTTGGGAGGAAACACCATATATTTT. This encodes CASNLALGGNTIYF.

This clonotype showed up many times. The chain recombines TRBV18 with TRBJ1-1; D remains ambiguous. V was trimmed by 2 bases and J by 8 bases, leaving 9 bases between them. The germline gives CDR1 KGHSH, CDR2 LQKENI. This CDR3 is built from 12 residues. CDR3 sequence: CASSPYNKEAFF. In DNA form, the CDR3 reads TGTGCCAGCTCACCATACAACAAAGAAGCTTTCTTT.

This clonotype was observed at least ten times. The chain recombines TRBV28 with TRBJ2-7; D is perhaps TRBD2 (7 bases). V was clipped by 10 bases and J by 4 bases, with 14 bases between them. CDR3 size: 12 residues. Germline CDR1 reads MDHEN; CDR2 reads SYDVKM. The CDR3 coding sequence is TGTGCCATAGAGGGGGGGGGGTACGAGCAGTACTTC. This sequence encodes CAIEGGGYEQYF.

This clonotype was observed at least ten times. The chain carries TRBV2 and TRBJ2-1, with 9 bases aligning to TRBD1. V trimming: 10 bases; J trimming: 2 bases; junction bases outside the gene matches: 3. Germline CDR1 and CDR2: SNHLY and FYNNEI. This CDR3 contains 13 residues. CDR3 protein: CATDRGTYNEQFF. Written as DNA, the CDR3 is TGTGCCACCGACAGGGGGACCTACAATGAGCAGTTCTTC.

This clonotype has ten or more counts. The chain has TRBV28 and TRBJ2-5; D is unresolved. This CDR3 region has 11 residues. The V and J ends lost 8 bases and 0 bases respectively, with 4 bases between them. The germline V gene has CDR1 MDHEN and CDR2 SYDVKM. DNA of the CDR3: TGTGCCAGCCGTCACCAAGAGACCCAGTACTTC. Translated, it gives CASRHQETQYF.

This clonotype was recorded many times. The genes are TRBV2 and TRBJ1-2; 9 bases align to TRBD1. The germline gives CDR1 SNHLY, CDR2 FYNNEI. This CDR3 has 15 residues. The V gene end was trimmed by 6 bases and the J gene end by 5 bases; junction bases not matched to a gene: 10. In nucleotides, the CDR3 is TGTGCCAGCAGCCCGACAGGGGGGACACTGTATGGCTACACCTTC. This translates into CASSPTGGTLYGYTF.

The chain combines TRBV4-1 with TRBJ1-1; 9 bases match TRBD1. CDR1 MGHRA and CDR2 YSYEKL come from the germline V gene. Germline trimming cut 4 bases from V and 12 bases from J; bases unmatched to any gene: 6. This CDR3 is built from 12 residues. The CDR3 protein is CASSRGQGRTFF. The DNA of the CDR3 is TGCGCCAGCAGCCGGGGACAGGGAAGGACTTTCTTT.

This clonotype was recorded a few times. CDR3 coding DNA: TGTGCCAGCAGTCCCTTCAGTGAGCAGTTCTTC. Protein: CASSPFSEQFF. This chain links TRBV28 with TRBJ2-1, with D hard to call. The V and J ends lost 5 bases and 9 bases respectively, with 8 bases between them. Germline V gene data show CDR1 as MDHEN and CDR2 as SYDVKM. The CDR3 runs to 11 residues.